This TCR beta chain emerged from a study of T-cell memory formation after mild COVID-19. Overall study: Clusters of TCRs were largely donor specific.

Study-wide results and caveats: The study found contracting CD4+ clones mainly in CM and EM and contracting CD8+ clones in EMRA.

This clonotype has more than one count but fewer than ten. Its cognate antigen is unknown. Via MiXCR, TCRdb re-called the 5' RACE reads, giving one row per CDR3 protein. The top ten clones hold 28% of a sample with 85,000 to 120,000 distinct CDR3 sequences, 15% to 20% of them seen once. The sequence came from an adult woman who had mild COVID-19 (a few samples of this study predate the infection). Cell type and time point are not known. The sample was PBMCs or a T cell subset sorted from them (not recorded which).

CDR3 region: CASKHPAGLQFF. The CDR3 DNA sequence: TGTGCCAGCAAGCATCCGGCCGGACTGCAGTTCTTC. The chain recombines TRBV27 with TRBJ2-1; perhaps TRBD2 as D (5 bases). CDR1 is MNHEY, CDR2 SMNVEV, per germline (reference sequence). CDR3 length: 12 amino acids. V was shortened by 7 bases and J by 12 bases, with 16 bases between the two germline ends.